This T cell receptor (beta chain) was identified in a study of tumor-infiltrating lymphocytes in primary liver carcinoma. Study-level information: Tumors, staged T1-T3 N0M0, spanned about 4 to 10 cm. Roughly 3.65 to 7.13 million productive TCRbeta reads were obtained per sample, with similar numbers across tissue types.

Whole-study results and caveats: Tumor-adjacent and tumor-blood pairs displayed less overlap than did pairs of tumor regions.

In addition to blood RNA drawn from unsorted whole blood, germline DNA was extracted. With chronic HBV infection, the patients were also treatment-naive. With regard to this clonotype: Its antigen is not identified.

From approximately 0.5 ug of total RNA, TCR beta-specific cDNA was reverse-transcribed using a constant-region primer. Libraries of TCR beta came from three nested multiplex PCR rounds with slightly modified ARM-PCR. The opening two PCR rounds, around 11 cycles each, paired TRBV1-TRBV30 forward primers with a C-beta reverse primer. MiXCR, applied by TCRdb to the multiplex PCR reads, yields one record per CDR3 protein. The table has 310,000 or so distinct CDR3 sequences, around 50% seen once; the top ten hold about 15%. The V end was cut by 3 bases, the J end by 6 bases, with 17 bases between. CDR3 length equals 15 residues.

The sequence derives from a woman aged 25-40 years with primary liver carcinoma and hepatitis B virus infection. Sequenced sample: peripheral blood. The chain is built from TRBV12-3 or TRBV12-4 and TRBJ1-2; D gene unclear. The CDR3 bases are TGTGCCAGCAGTTTCCGGGTAGCCGGCCGGGATGGCTACACCTTC. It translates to CASSFRVAGRDGYTF.